The present T cell receptor beta chain was sequenced within a study of beta chain features in type 1 diabetes. Notes on the study in general: The naive, central memory and Treg TCRB repertoires of patients appeared to be more similar to one another than those of healthy donors. Significant though moderate, a shortening of TCRB CDR3s appeared in all four CD4+ subsets of Type 1 diabetes patients.

One heparinised blood draw averaging around 100 mL was given by each donor. CDR1 is SQVTM, CDR2 ANQGSEA, per germline. Between the trimmed V and J ends, which lost 6 bases and 2 bases, there was a span of 17 bases. The CDR3 has 14 amino acids. Isolated RNA was reverse transcribed in full, so expressed TCRB transcripts were sequenced. The assay was immunoSEQ multiplex PCR, and TCRdb's table has in-frame clones only and misses some. The table records nearly 250,000 clones, about 14% of them present only once. For this clone: Its antigen remains unidentified.

This TCR was sampled from a woman between 40 and 50 years old in good health. Sequenced: naive CD4+ T cells from blood. The chain combines TRBV29-1 with TRBJ2-7; tentative D call: TRBD2 (5 bases). CDR3 loop: CSVKSPQTTYEQYF. The CDR3 DNA follows: TGCAGCGTCAAAAGCCCCCAGACTACCTACGAGCAGTACTTC.